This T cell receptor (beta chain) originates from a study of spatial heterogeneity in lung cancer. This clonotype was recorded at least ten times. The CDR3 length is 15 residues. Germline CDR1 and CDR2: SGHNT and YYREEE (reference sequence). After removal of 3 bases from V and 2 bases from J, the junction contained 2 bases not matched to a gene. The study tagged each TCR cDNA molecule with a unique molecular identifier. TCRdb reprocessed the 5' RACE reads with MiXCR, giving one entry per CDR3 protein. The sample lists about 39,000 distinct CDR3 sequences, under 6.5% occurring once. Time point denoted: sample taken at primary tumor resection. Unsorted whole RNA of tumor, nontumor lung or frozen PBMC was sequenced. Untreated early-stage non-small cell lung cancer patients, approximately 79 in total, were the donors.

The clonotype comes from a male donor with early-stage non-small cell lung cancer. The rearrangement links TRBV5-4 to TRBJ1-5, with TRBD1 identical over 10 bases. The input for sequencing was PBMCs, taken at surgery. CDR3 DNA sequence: TGTGCCAGCAGCTCGACAGGGGGCGGCAATCAGCCCCAGCATTTT. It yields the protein CASSSTGGGNQPQHF.